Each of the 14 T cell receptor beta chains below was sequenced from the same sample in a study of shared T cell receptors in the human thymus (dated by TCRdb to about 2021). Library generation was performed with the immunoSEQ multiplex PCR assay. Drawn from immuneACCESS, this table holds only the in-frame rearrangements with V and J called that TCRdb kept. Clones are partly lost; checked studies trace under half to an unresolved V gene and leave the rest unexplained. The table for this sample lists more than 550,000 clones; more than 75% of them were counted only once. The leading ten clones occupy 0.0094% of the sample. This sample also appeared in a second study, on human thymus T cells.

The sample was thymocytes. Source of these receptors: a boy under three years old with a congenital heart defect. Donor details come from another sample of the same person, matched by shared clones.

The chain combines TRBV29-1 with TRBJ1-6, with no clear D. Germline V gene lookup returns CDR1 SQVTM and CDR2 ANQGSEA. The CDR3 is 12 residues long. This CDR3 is CRCSAYNSPLHF. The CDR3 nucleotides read TGCAGGTGTTCCGCCTATAATTCACCCCTCCACTTT.

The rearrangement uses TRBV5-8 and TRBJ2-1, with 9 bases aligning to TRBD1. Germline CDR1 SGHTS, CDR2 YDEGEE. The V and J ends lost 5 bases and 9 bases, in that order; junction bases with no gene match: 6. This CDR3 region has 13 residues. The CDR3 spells CASRTTGGTEQFF. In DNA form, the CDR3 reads TGTGCCAGCAGAACGACAGGGGGTACTGAGCAGTTCTTC.

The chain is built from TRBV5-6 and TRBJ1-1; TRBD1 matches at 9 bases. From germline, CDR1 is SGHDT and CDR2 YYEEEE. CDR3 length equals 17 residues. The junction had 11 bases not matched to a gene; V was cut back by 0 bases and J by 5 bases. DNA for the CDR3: TGTGCCAGCAGCTTGGGGGGGGACAGGGTTTTTGGTACTGAAGCTTTCTTT. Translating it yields CASSLGGDRVFGTEAFF.

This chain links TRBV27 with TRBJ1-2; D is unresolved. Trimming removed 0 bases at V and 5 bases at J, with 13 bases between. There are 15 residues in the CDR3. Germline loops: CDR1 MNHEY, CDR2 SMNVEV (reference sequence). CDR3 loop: CASSLSSGVSYGYTF. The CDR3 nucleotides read TGTGCCAGCAGTTTATCGAGCGGCGTCAGTTATGGCTACACCTTC.

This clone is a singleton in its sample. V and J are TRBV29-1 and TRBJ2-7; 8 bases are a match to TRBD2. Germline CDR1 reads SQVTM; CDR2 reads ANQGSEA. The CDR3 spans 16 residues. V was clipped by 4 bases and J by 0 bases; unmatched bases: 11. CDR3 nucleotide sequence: TGCAGCGTTGTGGGAAGTGCGGCGGGGGGCTCCTACGAGCAGTACTTC. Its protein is CSVVGSAAGGSYEQYF.

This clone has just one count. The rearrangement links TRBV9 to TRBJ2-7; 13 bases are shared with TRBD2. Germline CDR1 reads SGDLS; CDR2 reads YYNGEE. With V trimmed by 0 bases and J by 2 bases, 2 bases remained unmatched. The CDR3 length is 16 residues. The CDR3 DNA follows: TGTGCCAGCAGCGTAGGGGGACTAGCGGGACCCTACGAGCAGTACTTC. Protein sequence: CASSVGGLAGPYEQYF.

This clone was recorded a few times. The CDR3 DNA sequence: TGTGCCAGCAGCTTTGCTGGGGACTGGGACGACGGTACTGGCTACACCTTC. Its protein is CASSFAGDWDDGTGYTF. This sequence joins TRBV7-9 and TRBJ1-2, with D maybe TRBD1 (5 bases). The CDR3 has 17 amino acids. Trimming pared 3 bases from V and 7 bases from J, leaving 24 bases between. The germline gives CDR1 SEHNR, CDR2 FQNEAQ (reference sequence).

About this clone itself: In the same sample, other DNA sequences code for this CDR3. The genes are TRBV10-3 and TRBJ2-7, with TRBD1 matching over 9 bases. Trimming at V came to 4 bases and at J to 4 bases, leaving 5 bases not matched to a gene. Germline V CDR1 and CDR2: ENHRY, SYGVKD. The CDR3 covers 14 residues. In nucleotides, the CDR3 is TGTGCCATCAGTGTCGGACAGGGGACGTACGAGCAGTACTTC. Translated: CAISVGQGTYEQYF.

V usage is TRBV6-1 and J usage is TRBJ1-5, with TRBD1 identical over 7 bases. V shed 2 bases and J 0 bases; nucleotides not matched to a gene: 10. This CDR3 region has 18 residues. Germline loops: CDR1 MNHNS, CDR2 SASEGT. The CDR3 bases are TGTGCCAGCAGTGAAAGTGCAGGGGGGTTCGATAGCAATCAGCCCCAGCATTTT. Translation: CASSESAGGFDSNQPQHF.

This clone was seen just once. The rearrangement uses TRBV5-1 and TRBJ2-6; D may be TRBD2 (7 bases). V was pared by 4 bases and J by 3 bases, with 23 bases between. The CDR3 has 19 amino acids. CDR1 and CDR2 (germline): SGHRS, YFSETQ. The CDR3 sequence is CASSTPPGGPSLGANVLTF. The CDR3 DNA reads TGCGCCAGCAGCACCCCTCCGGGGGGCCCATCCCTTGGGGCCAACGTCCTGACTTTC.

The CDR3 is CASSPYRGVRDEQFF. Here the CDR3 DNA reads TGTGCCAGCAGCCCCTACCGGGGTGTTAGAGATGAGCAGTTCTTC. V is TRBV7-3 and J is TRBJ2-1; D perhaps matches TRBD2 (5 bases). This CDR3 is 15 amino acids long. The germline V gene has CDR1 SGHTA and CDR2 FQGTGA. The germline V and J ends were trimmed by 5 bases and 8 bases, with 19 bases remaining between them. The whole variable domain, remainder taken from reference TRBV7-3 and TRBJ2-1, is GAGVSQTPSNKVTEKGKYVELRCDPISGHTALYWYRQSLGQGPEFLIYFQGTGAADDSGLPNDRFFAVRPEGSVSTLKIQRTERGDSAVYLCASSPYRGVRDEQFFGPGTRLTVL.

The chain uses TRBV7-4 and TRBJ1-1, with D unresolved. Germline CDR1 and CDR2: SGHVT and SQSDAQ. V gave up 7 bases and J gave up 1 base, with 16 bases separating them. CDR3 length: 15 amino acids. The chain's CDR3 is CASNLREIKNTEAFF. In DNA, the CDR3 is TGTGCCAGCAATTTGAGGGAGATCAAGAACACTGAAGCTTTCTTT.

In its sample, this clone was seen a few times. The CDR3 nucleotides are TGCGCCAGCAGCCAAGAGGTGAGCTCTGGAAACACCATATATTTT. This sequence encodes CASSQEVSSGNTIYF. V usage is TRBV4-3 and J usage is TRBJ1-3; D gene unclear. In germline, CDR1 is LGHNA, CDR2 YSLEER. CDR3 length: 15 amino acids. The V end lost 0 bases, the J end lost 0 bases, and 6 bases lay between the germline ends.

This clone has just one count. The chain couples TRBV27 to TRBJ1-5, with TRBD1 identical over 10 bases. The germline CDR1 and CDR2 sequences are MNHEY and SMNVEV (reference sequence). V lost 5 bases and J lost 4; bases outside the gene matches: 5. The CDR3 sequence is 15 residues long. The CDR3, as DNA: TGTGCCAGCAGTCATGACAGGGGGCATAATCAGCCCCAGCATTTT. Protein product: CASSHDRGHNQPQHF.